This T cell receptor (beta chain) was obtained from a study of blood T cell repertoires in COVID-19. Whole-study context: Collection of acute and convalescent COVID-19 samples took place in the United States, Italy and Spain. PBMCs, B-cell-depleted T cells, or T cells were the source of the cDNA or gDNA that made up the material.

CDR1 SEHNR and CDR2 FQNEAQ come from the germline V gene (reference sequence). With V trimmed by 5 bases and J by 1 base, 5 bases remained unmatched. This CDR3 region has 16 residues. How the authors handled the data: Reference gene primer amplification yielded estimated nucleated cell counts. Profiling relied on immunoSEQ multiplex PCR, and the TCRdb table lists in-frame clones only, not all of them. The V and J calls and clone size are taken from that table; D and trimming were inferred from the DNA. The table has approximately 300,000 clones, 80% to 90% seen once. This chain joins TRBV7-9 and TRBJ2-7, with 13 bases that match TRBD2. Sequencing used peripheral blood. The receptor comes from a man aged 35 to 55 with acute or convalescent COVID-19. CDR3 region: CASSLTGLAGSYEQYF. The CDR3 DNA follows: TGTGCCAGCAGCCTGACGGGACTAGCGGGGTCCTACGAGCAGTACTTC.